This record looks at one TCR beta chain sequence and its context. This clone was counted once. Its binding antigen is unknown. Base-call qualities are not available, and no considerably larger clone is one nucleotide away. The data belong to a study of blood T cell repertoires in COVID-19 (dated by TCRdb to about 2020). For the wider study: Collaborator samples came from the United States, Italy and Spain and covered acute and convalescent phases of COVID-19. Sample metadata almost always included a de-identified subject ID, COVID-19 status, age in years and sex. The samples were drawn from the first 160 participants of the ongoing ImmuneRACE study and from 1,254 subjects provided by 6 global collaborators. The prospective study material was composed of cDNA or gDNA derived from T cells, B-cell-depleted T cells, or PBMCs. The repertoires were released in a freely available public database intended as a resource for research on the immune response to SARS-CoV-2. HLA class I and class II types, where available, came from metadata supplied by the sample provider rather than from assay-based typing. The dataset comprised deeply sampled blood TCRbeta repertoires from subjects exposed to, actively infected with, or recovered from COVID-19.

Broad study findings and their caveats: The quantity of clinical and demographic metadata differed by source and by participant and was supplied without curation.

At one collaborating source in Seattle, patients were enrolled during active infection and were followed longitudinally through the course of disease. The collaborating institutions used their own protocols to collect whole blood in K2EDTA tubes. For TCRbeta analysis, collaborator samples were shipped as frozen whole blood, as isolated PBMCs, or as DNA extracted from either sample type. TCRbeta CDR3 regions were amplified from genomic DNA using the immunoSEQ Assay, a bias-controlled multiplex PCR. Concerning the study's data processing: The number of nucleated cells in each sample was estimated from the amplification of reference gene primers within the assay. Sequence reads were collapsed and filtered to measure the absolute abundance of every unique TCRbeta CDR3 rearrangement. For each sample, productive Simpson clonality was calculated as the square root of Simpson's diversity index across productive rearrangements. TCRdb stores this immuneACCESS table with in-frame sequences only. Part of the clones is absent; in the studies checked, under half of the shortfall reflects unresolved V genes, and no reason is known for the rest. V and J calls and clone size are given by that table; D and trimming were obtained from the DNA. The sample table records some 400,000 clones; over 75% of these occur just once. The ten top clones hold 2% to 2.5% of the sample.

This clonotype was obtained from a woman aged 60-70 years with COVID-19, enrolled during active disease. The sequenced sample consisted of peripheral blood.

The CDR3 protein is CASSPRGGGPDTQYF. The DNA sequence is as follows: TGTGCCAGCAGCCCGAGGGGCGGGGGCCCAGATACGCAGTATTTT. The V and J segments used are TRBV3-1 (or the pseudogene TRBV3-2) and TRBJ2-3; the D region possibly corresponds to TRBD2 (7 bases align). V loses 4 bases, J loses 4 bases, and the germline ends lie 15 bases apart. The CDR3 measures 15 amino acids from cysteine to phenylalanine. Just the 45-base CDR3 DNA is kept, in frame starting at base 1. As encoded in the germline V gene (reference sequence), CDR1 is LGHDT while CDR2 is YNNKEL.